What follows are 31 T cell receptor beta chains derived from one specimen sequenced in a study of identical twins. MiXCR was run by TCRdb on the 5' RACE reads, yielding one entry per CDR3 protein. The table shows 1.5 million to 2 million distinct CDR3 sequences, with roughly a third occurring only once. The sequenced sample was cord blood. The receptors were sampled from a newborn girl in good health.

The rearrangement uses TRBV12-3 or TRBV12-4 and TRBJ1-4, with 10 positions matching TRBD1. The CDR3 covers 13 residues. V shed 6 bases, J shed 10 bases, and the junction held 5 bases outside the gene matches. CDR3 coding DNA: TGTGCCAGCAGGAAGGACAGGGGGGGAAAACTGTTTTTT. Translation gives CASRKDRGGKLFF.

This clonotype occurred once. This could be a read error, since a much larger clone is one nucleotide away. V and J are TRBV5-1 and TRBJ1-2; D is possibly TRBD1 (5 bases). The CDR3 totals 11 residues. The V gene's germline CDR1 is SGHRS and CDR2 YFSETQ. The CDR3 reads CVSREAYGYTF. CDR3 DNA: TGCGTCAGCAGGGAAGCGTATGGCTACACCTTC.

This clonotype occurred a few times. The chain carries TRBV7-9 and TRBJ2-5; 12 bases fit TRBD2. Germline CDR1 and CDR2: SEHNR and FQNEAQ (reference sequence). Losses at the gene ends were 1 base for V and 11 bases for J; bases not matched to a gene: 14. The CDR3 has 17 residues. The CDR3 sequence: CASSLGPGLAGLNEQYF. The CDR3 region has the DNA TGTGCCAGCAGCTTAGGACCGGGACTAGCGGGTCTCAATGAGCAGTACTTC.

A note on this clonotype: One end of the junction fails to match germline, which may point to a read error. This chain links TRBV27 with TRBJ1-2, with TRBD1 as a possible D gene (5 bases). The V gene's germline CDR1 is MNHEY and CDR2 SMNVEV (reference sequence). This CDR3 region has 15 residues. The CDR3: CASSLSVTANYGCTF. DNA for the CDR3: TGTGCCAGCAGTTTATCCGTGACAGCTAACTATGGCTGCACCTTC.

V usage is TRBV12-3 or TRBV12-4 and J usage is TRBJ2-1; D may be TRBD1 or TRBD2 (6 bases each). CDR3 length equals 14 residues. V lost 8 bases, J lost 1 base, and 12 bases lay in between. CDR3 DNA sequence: TGTGCCAGCGGGGGGCAGGTGTCCTACAATGAGCAGTTCTTC. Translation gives CASGGQVSYNEQFF.

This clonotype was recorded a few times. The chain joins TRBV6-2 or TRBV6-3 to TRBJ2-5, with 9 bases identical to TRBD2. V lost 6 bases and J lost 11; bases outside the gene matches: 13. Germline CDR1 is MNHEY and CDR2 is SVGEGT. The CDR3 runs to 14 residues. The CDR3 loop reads CASSEKREAYEQYF. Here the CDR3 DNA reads TGTGCCAGCAGCGAGAAGCGGGAGGCTTATGAGCAGTACTTC.

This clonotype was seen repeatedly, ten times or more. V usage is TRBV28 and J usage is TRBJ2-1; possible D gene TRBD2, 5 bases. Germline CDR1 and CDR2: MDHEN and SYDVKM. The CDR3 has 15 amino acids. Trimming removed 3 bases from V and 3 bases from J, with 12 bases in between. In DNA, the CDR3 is TGTGCCAGCAGTTTGGTGGGAGTATTCTACAATGAGCAGTTCTTC. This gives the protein CASSLVGVFYNEQFF.

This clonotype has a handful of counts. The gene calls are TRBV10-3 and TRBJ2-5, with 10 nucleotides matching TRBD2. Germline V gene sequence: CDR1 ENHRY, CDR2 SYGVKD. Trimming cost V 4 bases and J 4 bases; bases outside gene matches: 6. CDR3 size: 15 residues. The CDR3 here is CAISGLLAGLETQYF. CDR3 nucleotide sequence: TGTGCCATCAGTGGCCTACTAGCGGGGTTAGAGACCCAGTACTTC.

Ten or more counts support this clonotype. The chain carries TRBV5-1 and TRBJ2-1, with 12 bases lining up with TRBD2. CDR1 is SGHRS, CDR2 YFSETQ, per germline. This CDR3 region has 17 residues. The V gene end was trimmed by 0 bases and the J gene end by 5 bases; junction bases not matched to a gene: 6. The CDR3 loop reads CASSLGTGTSGHNEQFF. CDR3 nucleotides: TGCGCCAGCAGCTTGGGGACCGGGACTAGCGGGCACAATGAGCAGTTCTTC.

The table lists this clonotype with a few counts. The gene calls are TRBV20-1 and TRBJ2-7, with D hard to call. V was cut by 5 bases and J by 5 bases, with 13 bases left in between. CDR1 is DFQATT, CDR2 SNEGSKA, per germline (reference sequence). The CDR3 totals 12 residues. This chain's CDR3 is CSAARHLDEQYF. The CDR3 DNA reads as TGCAGTGCTGCCCGTCACTTGGACGAGCAGTACTTC.

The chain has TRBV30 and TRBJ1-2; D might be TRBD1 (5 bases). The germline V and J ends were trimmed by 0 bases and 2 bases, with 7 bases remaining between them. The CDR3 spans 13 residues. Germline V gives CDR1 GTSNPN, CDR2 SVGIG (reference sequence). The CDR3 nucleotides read TGTGCCTGGAGTGTAGGGGACAACTATGGCTACACCTTC. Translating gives CAWSVGDNYGYTF.

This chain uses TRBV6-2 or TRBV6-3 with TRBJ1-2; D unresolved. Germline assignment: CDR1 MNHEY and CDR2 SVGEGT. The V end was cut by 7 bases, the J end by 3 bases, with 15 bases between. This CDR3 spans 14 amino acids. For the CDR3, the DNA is TGTGCCAGCAACCCAACGGTCGCAGACTATGGCTACACCTTC. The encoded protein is CASNPTVADYGYTF.

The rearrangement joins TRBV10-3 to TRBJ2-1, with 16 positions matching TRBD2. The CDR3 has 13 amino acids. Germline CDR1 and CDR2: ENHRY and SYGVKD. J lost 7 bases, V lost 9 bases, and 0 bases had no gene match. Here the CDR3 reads CAMGLAGGNEQFF. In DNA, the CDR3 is TGTGCCATGGGACTAGCGGGAGGGAATGAGCAGTTCTTC.

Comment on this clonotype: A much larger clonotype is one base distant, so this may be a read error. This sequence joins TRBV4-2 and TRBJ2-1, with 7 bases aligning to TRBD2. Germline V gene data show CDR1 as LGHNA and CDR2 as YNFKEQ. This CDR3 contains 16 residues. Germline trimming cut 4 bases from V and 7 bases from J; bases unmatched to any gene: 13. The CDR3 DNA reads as TGTGCCAGCAGCCGAGTAGGCGGGAGTAAAAAGAATGAGCAGTTCTTC. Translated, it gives CASSRVGGSKKNEQFF.

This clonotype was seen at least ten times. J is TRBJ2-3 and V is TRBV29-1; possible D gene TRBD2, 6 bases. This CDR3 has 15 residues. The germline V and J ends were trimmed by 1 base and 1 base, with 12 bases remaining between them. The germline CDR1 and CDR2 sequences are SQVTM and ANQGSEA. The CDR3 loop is CSVEGGDSRTDTQYF. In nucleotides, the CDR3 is TGCAGCGTTGAAGGGGGGGACTCACGCACAGATACGCAGTATTTT.

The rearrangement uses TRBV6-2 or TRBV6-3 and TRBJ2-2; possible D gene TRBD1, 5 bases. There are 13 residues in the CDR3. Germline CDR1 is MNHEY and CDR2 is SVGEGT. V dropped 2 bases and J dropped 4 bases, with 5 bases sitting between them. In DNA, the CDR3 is TGTGCCAGCAGTTACGGGGCCACCGGGGAGCTGTTTTTT. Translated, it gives CASSYGATGELFF.

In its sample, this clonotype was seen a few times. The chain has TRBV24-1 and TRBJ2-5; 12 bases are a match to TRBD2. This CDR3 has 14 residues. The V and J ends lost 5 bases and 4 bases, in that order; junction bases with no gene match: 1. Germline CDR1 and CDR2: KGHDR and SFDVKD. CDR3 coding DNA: TGTGCCACCAGTGTGGGACTAGCGGGAGAGACCCAGTACTTC. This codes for CATSVGLAGETQYF.

This chain's CDR3 is CAISEGTSGIISYNEQFF. The CDR3 DNA reads as TGTGCCATCAGTGAAGGGACTAGCGGGATTATTTCCTACAATGAGCAGTTCTTC. The chain has TRBV10-3 and TRBJ2-1; 13 bases line up with TRBD2. In germline, CDR1 is ENHRY, CDR2 SYGVKD. CDR3 length: 18 amino acids. After removal of 3 bases from V and 1 base from J, the junction contained 6 bases not matched to a gene.

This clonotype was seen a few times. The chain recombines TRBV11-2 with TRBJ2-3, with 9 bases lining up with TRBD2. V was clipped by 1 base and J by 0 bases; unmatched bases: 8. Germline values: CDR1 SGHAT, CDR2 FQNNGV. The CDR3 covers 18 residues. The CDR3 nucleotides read TGTGCCAGCAGCTTAGCTGGGGGTACTAGCGGGAGCACAGATACGCAGTATTTT. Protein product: CASSLAGGTSGSTDTQYF.

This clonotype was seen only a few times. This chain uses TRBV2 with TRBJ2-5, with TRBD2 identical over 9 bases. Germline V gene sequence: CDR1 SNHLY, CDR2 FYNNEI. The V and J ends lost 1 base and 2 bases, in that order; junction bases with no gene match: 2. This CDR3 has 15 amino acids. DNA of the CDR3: TGTGCCAGCAGTGAAGGTAGCGGGAGTCAAGAGACCCAGTACTTC. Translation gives CASSEGSGSQETQYF.

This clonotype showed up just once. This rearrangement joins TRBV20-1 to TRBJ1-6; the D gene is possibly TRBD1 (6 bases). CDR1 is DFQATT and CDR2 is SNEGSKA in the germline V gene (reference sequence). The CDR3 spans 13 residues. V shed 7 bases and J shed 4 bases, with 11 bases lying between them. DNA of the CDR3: TGCAGTGGCAAGGACAGTTATAATTCACCCCTCCACTTT. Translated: CSGKDSYNSPLHF.

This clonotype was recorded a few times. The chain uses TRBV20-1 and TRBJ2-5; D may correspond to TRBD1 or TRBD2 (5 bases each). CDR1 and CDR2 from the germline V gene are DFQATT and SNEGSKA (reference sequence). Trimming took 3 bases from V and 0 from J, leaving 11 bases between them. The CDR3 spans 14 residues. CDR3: CSASRGWYQETQYF. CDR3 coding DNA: TGCAGTGCTAGTCGGGGCTGGTACCAAGAGACCCAGTACTTC.

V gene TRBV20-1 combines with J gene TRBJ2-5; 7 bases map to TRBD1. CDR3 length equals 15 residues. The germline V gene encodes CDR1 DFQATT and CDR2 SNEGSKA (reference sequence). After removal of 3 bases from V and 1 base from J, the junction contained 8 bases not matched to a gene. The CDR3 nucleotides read TGCAGTGCTAGGGGTTTCGGACAGGCCCAAGAGACCCAGTACTTC. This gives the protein CSARGFGQAQETQYF.

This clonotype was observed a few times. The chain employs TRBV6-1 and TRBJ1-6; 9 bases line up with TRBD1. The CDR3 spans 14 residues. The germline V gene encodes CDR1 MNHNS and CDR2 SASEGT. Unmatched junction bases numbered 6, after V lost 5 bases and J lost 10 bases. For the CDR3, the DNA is TGTGCCAGCAGTCCGACAGGGGGGAAGTCACCCCTCCACTTT. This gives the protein CASSPTGGKSPLHF.

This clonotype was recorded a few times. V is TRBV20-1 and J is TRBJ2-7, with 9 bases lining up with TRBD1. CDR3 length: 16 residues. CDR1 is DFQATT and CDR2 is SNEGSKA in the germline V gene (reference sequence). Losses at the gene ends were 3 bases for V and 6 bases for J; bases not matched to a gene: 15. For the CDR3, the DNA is TGCAGTGCTAGGGGTCCAACAGGGGGCGAGGGATTCGAGCAGTACTTC. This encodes CSARGPTGGEGFEQYF.

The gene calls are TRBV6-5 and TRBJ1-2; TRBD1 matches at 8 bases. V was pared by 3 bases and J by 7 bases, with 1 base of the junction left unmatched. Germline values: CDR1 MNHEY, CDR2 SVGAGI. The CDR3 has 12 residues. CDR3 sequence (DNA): TGTGCCAGCAGTTATCAGGGGGCTGGCTACACCTTC. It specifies CASSYQGAGYTF.

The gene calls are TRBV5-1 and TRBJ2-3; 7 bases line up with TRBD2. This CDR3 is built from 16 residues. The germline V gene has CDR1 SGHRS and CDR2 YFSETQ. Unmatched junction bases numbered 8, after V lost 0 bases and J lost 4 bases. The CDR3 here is CASSLEAGLPSDTQYF. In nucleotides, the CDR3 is TGCGCCAGCAGCTTGGAGGCGGGACTACCGTCAGATACGCAGTATTTT.

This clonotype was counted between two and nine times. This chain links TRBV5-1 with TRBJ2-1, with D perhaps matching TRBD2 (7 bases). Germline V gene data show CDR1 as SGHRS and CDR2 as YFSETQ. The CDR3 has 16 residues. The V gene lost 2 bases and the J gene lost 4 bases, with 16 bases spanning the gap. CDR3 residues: CASSFRGGEIYNEQFF. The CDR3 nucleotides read TGCGCCAGCAGCTTCAGAGGGGGGGAGATTTACAATGAGCAGTTCTTC.

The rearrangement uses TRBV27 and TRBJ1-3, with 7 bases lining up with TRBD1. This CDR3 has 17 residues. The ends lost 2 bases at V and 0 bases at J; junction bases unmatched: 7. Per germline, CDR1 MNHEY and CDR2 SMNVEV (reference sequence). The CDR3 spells CASSLRSGQLSGNTIYF. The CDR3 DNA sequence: TGTGCCAGCAGTTTAAGGTCGGGACAGCTCTCTGGAAACACCATATATTTT.

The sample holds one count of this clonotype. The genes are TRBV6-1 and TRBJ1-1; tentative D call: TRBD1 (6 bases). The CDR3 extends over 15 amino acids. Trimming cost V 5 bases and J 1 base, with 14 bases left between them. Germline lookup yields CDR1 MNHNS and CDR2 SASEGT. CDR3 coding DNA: TGTGCCAGCAGTTTTGTGGGACACAAGAACACTGAAGCTTTCTTT. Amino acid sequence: CASSFVGHKNTEAFF.

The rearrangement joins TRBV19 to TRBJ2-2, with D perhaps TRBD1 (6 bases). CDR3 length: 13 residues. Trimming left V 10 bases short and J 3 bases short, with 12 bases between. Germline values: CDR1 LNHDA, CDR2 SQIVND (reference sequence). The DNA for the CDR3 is TGTGCCAATAGACACAGGGACACCGGGGAGCTGTTTTTT. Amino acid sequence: CANRHRDTGELFF.